This TCR beta chain came from a study of T cells in localized non-small cell lung cancer. TCRdb's table, derived via immunoSEQ multiplex PCR, lists solely in-frame clones and lacks some. Of tens of thousands of clones listed, roughly 87% were seen once; the top ten hold less than 20%. This CDR3 comprises 17 residues. Per the germline V gene, CDR1 is SGHNT and CDR2 is YENEEA. The J segment lost 1 base and the V segment lost 4 bases, leaving 10 bases of the junction unmatched. The rearrangement links TRBV11-3 to TRBJ2-7, with 10 bases identical to TRBD2. This material consisted of peripheral blood mononuclear cells, taken before any cancer treatment. The TCR was taken from a man aged 35 to 69 with stage III lung adenocarcinoma. In DNA, the CDR3 is TGTGCCAGCAGCTACCTCAGCGGGGGGGAAACGTCCTACGAGCAGTACTTC. This codes for CASSYLSGGETSYEQYF.